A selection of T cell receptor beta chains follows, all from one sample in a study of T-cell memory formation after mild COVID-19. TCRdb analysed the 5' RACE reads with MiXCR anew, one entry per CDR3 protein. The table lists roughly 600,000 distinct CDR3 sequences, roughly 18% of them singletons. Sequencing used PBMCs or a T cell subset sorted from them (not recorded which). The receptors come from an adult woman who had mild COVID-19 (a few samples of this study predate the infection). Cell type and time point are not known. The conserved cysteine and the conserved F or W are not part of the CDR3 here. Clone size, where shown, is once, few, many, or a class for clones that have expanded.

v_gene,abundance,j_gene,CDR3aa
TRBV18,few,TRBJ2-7,ASRGTSGSYVEQY
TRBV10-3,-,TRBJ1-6,AISESGDNSPLH
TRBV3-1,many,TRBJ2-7,ASSQRAGAEEQY
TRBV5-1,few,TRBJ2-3,ASSNGDSTDTQY
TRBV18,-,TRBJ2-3,ASSPRSMTSVGTDTQY
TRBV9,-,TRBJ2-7,ASSGQPREGLNEQY
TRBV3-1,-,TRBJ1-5,ASSPRAGNQPQH
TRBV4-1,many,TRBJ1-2,ASSQGPIGTGSDGYT
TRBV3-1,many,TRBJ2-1,ASSRTSGNEQF
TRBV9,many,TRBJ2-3,ASSALLAGVGDTQY
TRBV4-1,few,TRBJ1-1,ASSPQEMNTEAF
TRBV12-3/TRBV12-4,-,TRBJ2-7,ASSLPPSGGEQY
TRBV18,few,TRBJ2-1,ASSDDRDNEQF
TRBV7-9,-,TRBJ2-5,ASSLRIQTQY
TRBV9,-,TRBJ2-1,ASSVGGAGAYNEQF
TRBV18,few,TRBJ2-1,ASSPPREFYNEQF
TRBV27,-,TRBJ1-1,ASSFTSQGRLNTEAF
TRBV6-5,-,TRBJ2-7,ASSYSGLGSPSYEQY
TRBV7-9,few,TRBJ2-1,ASPPGGGREQF
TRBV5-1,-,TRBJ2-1,ASSTTGTSGFNEQF
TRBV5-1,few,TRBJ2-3,ASSLGTSGSTWADTQY
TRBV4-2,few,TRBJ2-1,ASSPRRDYSYNEQF
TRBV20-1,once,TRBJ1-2,SASPRTVSGGYT
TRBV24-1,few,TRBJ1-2,ATSRQGAHGYT
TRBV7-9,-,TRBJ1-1,ASSLVGKGSTEAF
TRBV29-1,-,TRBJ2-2,SAVGLADTGELF
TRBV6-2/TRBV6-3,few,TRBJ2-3,ASSYAGGGIPDTQY
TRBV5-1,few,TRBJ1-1,ASNEGQGNTEAF
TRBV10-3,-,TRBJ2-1,AISESTAKI
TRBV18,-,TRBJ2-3,ASSPLTPVTGTDTQY
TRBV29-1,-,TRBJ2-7,SVAPQGVYEQY
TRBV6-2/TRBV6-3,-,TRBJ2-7,ASSYDSGTPYEQY
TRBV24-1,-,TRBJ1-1,ATSDFLGTEAF
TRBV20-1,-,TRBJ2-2,SAREGRDGELF
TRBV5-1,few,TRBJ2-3,ASSLAGGQGTDTQY
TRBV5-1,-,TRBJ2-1,ASSLGGDGHNEQF
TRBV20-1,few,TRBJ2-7,SARGRLSYEQY
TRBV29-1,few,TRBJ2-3,SVAGALDTQY
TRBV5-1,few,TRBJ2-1,ASSSRLAGGPGSYNEQF
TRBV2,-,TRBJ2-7,ASSETGLAEPDEQY
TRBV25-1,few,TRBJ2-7,ASSEGTTPYEQY
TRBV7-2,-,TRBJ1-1,ASSLMGDGYTEAF
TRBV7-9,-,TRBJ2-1,ASSSGLAGV